A selection of T cell receptor beta chains follows, all from one sample in a study of graft-versus-host responses after intestinal transplantation. Sequenced by immunoSEQ multiplex PCR; TCRdb stores in-frame clones only, minus some. The sample comprises around 13,000 clones, 74% of which are singletons, and roughly 7% rests with the top ten. The sample was ileum tissue, taken 16 days after intestinal transplant. These TCRs come from a human patient who received an intestinal transplant, so some T cells may come from the graft donor. CDR3s include the opening cysteine and the closing phenylalanine or tryptophan. The D gene is left open where the match is weak. Clone size is shown for a subset of rows, as once, few, many or a class of expanded clone.

abundance: -
j_gene: TRBJ2-2
d_gene: -
v_gene: TRBV6-5
CDR3nt: TGTGCCAGCAGTTATATGGGCTCCGGGGAGCTGTTTTTT
CDR3aa: CASSYMGSGELFF

abundance: -
j_gene: TRBJ2-7
d_gene: TRBD1
v_gene: TRBV2
CDR3nt: TGTGCCAGCAACCCAGACAGGGGTTACGAGCAGTACTTC
CDR3aa: CASNPDRGYEQYF

abundance: -
j_gene: TRBJ2-7
d_gene: TRBD2
v_gene: TRBV19
CDR3nt: TGTGCCTCCAGGTGGAGCACGGGGGGGTCCTACGAGCAGTACTTC
CDR3aa: CASRWSTGGSYEQYF

abundance: -
j_gene: TRBJ2-7
d_gene: TRBD2
v_gene: TRBV18
CDR3nt: TGTGCCAGCTCCCCTACACCGGGGGGGCTCAGAGACGAGCAGTACTTC
CDR3aa: CASSPTPGGLRDEQYF

abundance: -
j_gene: TRBJ2-7
d_gene: TRBD1
v_gene: TRBV6-5
CDR3nt: TGTGCCAGCAGTTACTCGACAGGGGGCTACGAGCAGTACTTC
CDR3aa: CASSYSTGGYEQYF

abundance: -
j_gene: TRBJ2-5
d_gene: TRBD2
v_gene: TRBV4-3
CDR3nt: TGCGCCAGCAGCCAAGACGGACTAGCGGGGGGGCGGAGGCAAGAGACCCAGTACTTC
CDR3aa: CASSQDGLAGGRRQETQYF

abundance: -
j_gene: TRBJ2-3
d_gene: -
v_gene: TRBV4-1
CDR3nt: TGCGCCAGCAGCCAAGATCCGACAGGCCTCCCGAGCGACAGCACAGATACGCAGTATTTT
CDR3aa: CASSQDPTGLPSDSTDTQYF

abundance: once
j_gene: TRBJ2-7
d_gene: TRBD1
v_gene: TRBV25-1
CDR3nt: TGTGCCAGCAGTGAGGGACAGGGCTCCTACGAGCAGTACTTC
CDR3aa: CASSEGQGSYEQYF

abundance: -
j_gene: TRBJ1-2
d_gene: -
v_gene: TRBV11-3
CDR3nt: TGTGCCAGCAGCTTAACAGCGGACTATGGCTACACCTTC
CDR3aa: CASSLTADYGYTF

abundance: -
j_gene: TRBJ2-3
d_gene: -
v_gene: TRBV6-5
CDR3nt: TGTGCCAGCAGGCGAGCGAGCACAGATACGCAGTATTTT
CDR3aa: CASRRASTDTQYF

abundance: -
j_gene: TRBJ2-1
d_gene: TRBD1
v_gene: TRBV5-1
CDR3nt: TGCGCCAGCGGACAGGGGTACAATGAGCAGTTCTTC
CDR3aa: CASGQGYNEQFF

abundance: -
j_gene: TRBJ2-7
d_gene: TRBD1
v_gene: TRBV6-1
CDR3nt: TGTGCCAGCAGTGGTGACAGGGCCTTCCACTACGAGCAGTACTTC
CDR3aa: CASSGDRAFHYEQYF

abundance: -
j_gene: TRBJ1-2
d_gene: TRBD1
v_gene: TRBV11-2
CDR3nt: TGTGCCAGCAGCTTAATCGGACAGGGGTACTATGGCTACACCTTC
CDR3aa: CASSLIGQGYYGYTF

abundance: -
j_gene: TRBJ2-1
d_gene: TRBD2
v_gene: TRBV7-9
CDR3nt: TGTGCCAGCAGCTTCCCTATAGCGGGAGGTTCGGACAATGAGCAGTTCTTC
CDR3aa: CASSFPIAGGSDNEQFF

abundance: once
j_gene: TRBJ1-5
d_gene: -
v_gene: TRBV9
CDR3nt: TGTGCCAGCAGCGGAGGGGGGGGAACGCAGCCCCAGCATTTT
CDR3aa: CASSGGGGTQPQHF

abundance: -
j_gene: TRBJ2-2
d_gene: -
v_gene: TRBV19
CDR3nt: TGTGCCAGTAGTATAGATCGGGGGAAAGGGGAGCTGTTTTTT
CDR3aa: CASSIDRGKGELFF

abundance: -
j_gene: TRBJ2-3
d_gene: -
v_gene: TRBV9
CDR3nt: TGTGCCAGCAGCGTAGCCCCACGGGGGTCAGATACGCAGTATTTT
CDR3aa: CASSVAPRGSDTQYF

abundance: medium-sized
j_gene: TRBJ1-2
d_gene: TRBD1
v_gene: TRBV6-5
CDR3nt: TGTGCCAGCAGTTACCTATGGGACAGTGACGGCTACACCTTC
CDR3aa: CASSYLWDSDGYTF

abundance: -
j_gene: TRBJ2-3
d_gene: TRBD2
v_gene: TRBV5-1
CDR3nt: TGCGCCAGCAGCTTGGTCCCCAGCGGGGTGAGCACAGATACGCAGTATTTT
CDR3aa: CASSLVPSGVSTDTQYF

abundance: -
j_gene: TRBJ2-2
d_gene: -
v_gene: TRBV28
CDR3nt: TGTGCCAGCAGAAAGACTGGGAACACCGGGGAGCTGTTTTTT
CDR3aa: CASRKTGNTGELFF

abundance: few
j_gene: TRBJ2-1
d_gene: TRBD2
v_gene: TRBV6-5
CDR3nt: TGTGCCAGCAGTTTTACTAGCGGGACAGGCGATGAGCAGTTCTTC
CDR3aa: CASSFTSGTGDEQFF

abundance: -
j_gene: TRBJ2-1
d_gene: TRBD2
v_gene: TRBV5-1
CDR3nt: TGCGCCAGCAGCTCATGGCCCAGCGGGAGTTTCAGTGGCAATGAGCAGTTCTTC
CDR3aa: CASSSWPSGSFSGNEQFF

abundance: -
j_gene: TRBJ1-1
d_gene: TRBD1
v_gene: TRBV9
CDR3nt: TGTGCCAGCAGCGTTGGGGAAAACAGGGGCCGGAACACTGAAGCTTTCTTT
CDR3aa: CASSVGENRGRNTEAFF

abundance: -
j_gene: TRBJ2-3
d_gene: TRBD2
v_gene: TRBV7-8
CDR3nt: TGTGCCAGCAGCCTTAGGGGACTAGGGGTAGATACGCAGTATTTT
CDR3aa: CASSLRGLGVDTQYF

abundance: -
j_gene: TRBJ2-2
d_gene: TRBD1
v_gene: TRBV6-5
CDR3nt: TGTGCCAGCAGTAACTACAGGGGGCGAAGGACCGGGGAGCTGTTTTTT
CDR3aa: CASSNYRGRRTGELFF

abundance: once
j_gene: TRBJ2-5
d_gene: -
v_gene: TRBV15
CDR3nt: TGTGCCACCAGCAGAGCTTTGGGAGAGCTACAAGAGACCCAGTACTTC
CDR3aa: CATSRALGELQETQYF

abundance: once
j_gene: TRBJ2-7
d_gene: -
v_gene: TRBV27
CDR3nt: TGTGCCAGCAGTCGACGACTGGATTCCTACGAGCAGTACTTC
CDR3aa: CASSRRLDSYEQYF

abundance: -
j_gene: TRBJ1-5
d_gene: TRBD1
v_gene: TRBV2
CDR3nt: TGTGCCAGCAGTGAAAGGACAGGGTTTCTCAATCAGCCCCAGCATTTT
CDR3aa: CASSERTGFLNQPQHF

abundance: -
j_gene: TRBJ2-7
d_gene: TRBD2
v_gene: TRBV6-5
CDR3nt: TGTGCCAGCAGTTATCTCTGGACTAGTAGCTACGAGCAGTACTTC
CDR3aa: CASSYLWTSSYEQYF

abundance: -
j_gene: TRBJ1-1
d_gene: -
v_gene: TRBV4-2
CDR3nt: TGTGCCAGCAGCCACCTTTCTAGATTCGGTGAAGCTTTCTTT
CDR3aa: CASSHLSRFGEAFF

abundance: -
j_gene: TRBJ1-3
d_gene: -
v_gene: TRBV7-2
CDR3nt: TGTGCCAGCAGCTTAGCCCCGGACTTCCACTCTGGAAACACCATATATTTT
CDR3aa: CASSLAPDFHSGNTIYF

abundance: -
j_gene: TRBJ2-7
d_gene: TRBD1
v_gene: TRBV18
CDR3nt: TGTGCCAGCTCATCCCAGGGGGCGAGATCCTACGAGCAGTACTTC
CDR3aa: CASSSQGARSYEQYF

abundance: -
j_gene: TRBJ2-1
d_gene: TRBD1
v_gene: TRBV9
CDR3nt: TGTGCCAGCAGCGTAGGGTGGGACAGGGGCTACAATGAGCAGTTCTTC
CDR3aa: CASSVGWDRGYNEQFF

abundance: few
j_gene: TRBJ2-7
d_gene: -
v_gene: TRBV4-2
CDR3nt: TGTGCCAGCAGCCAAGTCTTCGGAGCCTACGAGCAGTACTTC
CDR3aa: CASSQVFGAYEQYF